This TCR beta chain was captured by sequencing in a study of T cells in Graves' hyperthyroidism and ophthalmopathy. The TCR beta CDR3 regions underwent amplification using RNA transcripts as the source. HTBI primers were the set used in a first-round RT-PCR of the TCR CDR3. TCRdb passed the multiplex PCR reads through MiXCR, listing each CDR3 protein once. This table has roughly 300,000 distinct CDR3 sequences, around 14% appearing once. The table lists this clonotype with many counts. Losses at the gene ends were 2 bases for V and 3 bases for J; bases not matched to a gene: 3. The length of the CDR3 is 15 residues. The germline CDR1 and CDR2 sequences are SGHTA and FQGTGA.

The chain combines TRBV7-3 with TRBJ2-1; TRBD1 agrees at 8 bases. The sequence was collected from a woman aged 25 to 45 with Graves' hyperthyroidism. Sequencing used blood. Here the CDR3 DNA reads TGTGCCAGCAGCTTAGAAACAGGGGGCTACAATGAGCAGTTCTTC. Its protein product is CASSLETGGYNEQFF.